These 7 T cell receptor beta chains were all obtained from the same sample, sequenced in a study of T cells in women clearing cervical HPV infection. The table came from immunoSEQ multiplex PCR; TCRdb's copy has only in-frame clones and leaves some out. The repertoire table contains 20,000 to 25,000 clones. The source material was blood buffy coat. Receptors originate from a woman between 18 and 75 years old with a cervical HPV16 infection that either progressed to CIN3+ or cleared (not recorded which).

Incomplete CDR3 DNA: TGTGCCAGCAGTCCTCTAGGACGGGGGAGCACAGATACG. Amino acid sequence: CASSPLGRGSTDT. Given in full, the CDR3 is CASSPLGRGSTDTQYF. V is TRBV6-4 and J is TRBJ2-3; tentatively, D is TRBD2 (6 bases). The read ends 3 residues shy of where the CDR3 ends; the end is completed using the germline J gene. Germline V CDR1 and CDR2: MRHNA, SNTAGT. V gave up 5 bases and J gave up 0 bases, with 15 bases separating them. CDR3 size: 16 residues.

With regard to this clone: The read falls 3 residues short of the CDR3 end, and the missing part is taken from the germline J gene. The V gene is TRBV30, the J gene TRBJ2-3; 11 positions agree with TRBD1. The V and J ends lost 3 bases and 6 bases, in that order; junction bases with no gene match: 11. Germline V gives CDR1 GTSNPN, CDR2 SVGIG (reference sequence). The CDR3 contains 16 residues. Partial CDR3 DNA: TGTGCCTGGAGCTGTCCGGGACAGGGGGTTGGGGATACG. Its protein product is CAWSCPGQGVGDT. The whole CDR3 protein reads CAWSCPGQGVGDTQYF. The whole variable domain, filled in from reference TRBV30 and TRBJ2-3, reads SQTIHQWPATLVQPVGSPLSLECTVEGTSNPNLYWYRQAAGRGLQLLFYSVGIGQISSEVPQNLSASRPQDRQFILSSKKLLLSDSGFYLCAWSCPGQGVGDTQYFGPGTRLTVL.

Note on this clone: The read finishes 3 residues shy of the CDR3 end, and the germline J gene is used to complete it. The V call is TRBV30, the J call TRBJ1-2; 7 bases fit TRBD1. The CDR3 spans 13 residues. J gave up 7 bases and V 2 bases, and 7 bases lay outside the gene matches. The germline gives CDR1 GTSNPN, CDR2 SVGIG (reference sequence). The part of the CDR3 DNA that was read is TGTGCCTGGAGTACAGGGGTGGGGCGTGGC. Translating gives CAWSTGVGRG. The CDR3 as a whole reads CAWSTGVGRGYTF.

The CDR3 region is CASSDRETQYF. CDR3 DNA, as far as it was read: TGTGCCAGCAGCGATCGGGAGACC. J is TRBJ2-5 and V is TRBV7-6; D gene unclear. The read terminates 3 residues ahead of where the CDR3 ends, so the germline J gene completes it. The germline V gene encodes CDR1 SGHVS and CDR2 FNYEAQ. V was clipped by 5 bases and J by 5 bases, with 6 bases between them. This CDR3 spans 11 amino acids.

Regarding this clone: The read stops 3 residues short of the end of the CDR3; the missing end is completed from the germline J gene. V and J are TRBV4-1 and TRBJ1-6; 11 nucleotides match TRBD1. CDR1 is MGHRA, CDR2 YSYEKL, per germline. The CDR3 covers 12 residues. The sequenced part of the CDR3 DNA is TGCGCCAGCAGCCGGACAGGGGGCACC. This encodes CASSRTGGT. The whole CDR3 protein reads CASSRTGGTLHF.

Remarks on this clone: The read ends 3 residues shy of where the CDR3 ends; the end is completed using the germline J gene. The gene calls are TRBV19 and TRBJ1-2; D is unclear. CDR1 LNHDA and CDR2 SQIVND come from the germline V gene (reference sequence). V was pared by 4 bases and J by 6 bases, with 12 bases between. The length of the CDR3 is 13 residues. CDR3 DNA, as far as it was read: TGTGCCAGTAGTACAGATACGAGGGATGGC. This encodes CASSTDTRDG. The CDR3 reads in full as CASSTDTRDGYTF.

As regards this clone: The read comes to an end 3 residues before the CDR3 does, leaving the germline J gene to fill in the end. V and J are TRBV9 and TRBJ1-6; D might be TRBD1 (5 bases). This CDR3 region has 15 residues. Germline V gives CDR1 SGDLS, CDR2 YYNGEE. Trimming removed 4 bases from V and 6 bases from J, with 14 bases in between. The CDR3 region is CASSSWGHSNSPLHF. The sequenced part of the CDR3 DNA is TGTGCCAGCAGCTCCTGGGGCCATTCTAATTCACCC.